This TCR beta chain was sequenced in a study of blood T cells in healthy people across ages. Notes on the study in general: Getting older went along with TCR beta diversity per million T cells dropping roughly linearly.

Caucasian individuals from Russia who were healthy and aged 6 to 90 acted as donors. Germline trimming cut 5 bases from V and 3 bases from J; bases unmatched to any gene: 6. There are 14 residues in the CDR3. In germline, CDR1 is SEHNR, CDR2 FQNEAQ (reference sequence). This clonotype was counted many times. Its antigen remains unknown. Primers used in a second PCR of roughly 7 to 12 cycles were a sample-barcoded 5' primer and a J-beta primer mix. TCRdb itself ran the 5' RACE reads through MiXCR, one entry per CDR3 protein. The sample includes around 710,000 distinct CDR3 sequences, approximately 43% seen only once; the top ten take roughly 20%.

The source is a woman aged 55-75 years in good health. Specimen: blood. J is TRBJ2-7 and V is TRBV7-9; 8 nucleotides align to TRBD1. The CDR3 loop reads CASSPRDRNYEQYF. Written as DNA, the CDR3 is TGTGCCAGCAGCCCTAGGGACAGGAACTACGAGCAGTACTTC.